These 31 T cell receptor beta chains share one sample of origin, sequenced in a study of cytotoxic CD8 clonotypes in ibrutinib-treated CLL. Some clones are missing from TCRdb's copy, which holds only in-frame ones; the method was immunoSEQ multiplex PCR. The sample holds 73,000 or so clones, about 63% seen once. Sequences were derived from PBMCs, sampled after 12 months of ibrutinib treatment. The origin of the receptors is a human donor with chronic lymphocytic leukemia.

The CDR3 coding sequence is TGTGCCAGCAGCGTAGGCTTTTATGGCTACACCTTC. Its protein product is CASSVGFYGYTF. V is TRBV9 and J is TRBJ1-2; D gene uncertain. Germline-derived CDR1 and CDR2 are SGDLS and YYNGEE. The CDR3 is made up of 12 amino acids. V gave up 0 bases and J gave up 5 bases, with 5 bases separating them.

The chain couples TRBV5-4 to TRBJ1-2, with 11 bases matching TRBD1. V was pared by 4 bases and J by 5 bases, with 16 bases of the junction left unmatched. CDR3 length: 18 residues. Looked up from germline, CDR1 is SGHNT and CDR2 is YYREEE (reference sequence). As DNA, the CDR3 is TGTGCCAGCAGCCTCCTCGGACAGGGGGCGGTTTACGGGTATGGCTACACCTTC. It translates to CASSLLGQGAVYGYGYTF.

The V call is TRBV4-2, the J call TRBJ1-3, with D possibly matching TRBD1 (5 bases). V gave up 3 bases and J gave up 0 bases, with 12 bases separating them. Looked up from germline, CDR1 is LGHNA and CDR2 is YNFKEQ. This CDR3 contains 16 residues. CDR3 nucleotide sequence: TGTGCCAGCAGCCAGGCTGCAGGGAACTCTGGAAACACCATATATTTT. Translating it yields CASSQAAGNSGNTIYF.

This clone was observed once. DNA for the CDR3: TGTGCCAGCAGTGGGACAGGAGTTATAAAAAACATTCAGTACTTC. It yields the protein CASSGTGVIKNIQYF. The chain couples TRBV28 to TRBJ2-4, with 8 bases aligning to TRBD1. V trimming: 5 bases; J trimming: 4 bases; junction bases outside the gene matches: 7. Germline-derived CDR1 and CDR2 are MDHEN and SYDVKM. This CDR3 region has 15 residues. Drawing the rest from reference TRBV28 and TRBJ2-4, the complete variable domain is DVKVTQSSRYLVKRTGEKVFLECVQDMDHENMFWYRQDPGLGLRLIYFSYDVKMKEKGDIPEGYSVSREKKERFSLILESASTNQTSMYLCASSGTGVIKNIQYFGAGTRLSVL.

The chain couples TRBV4-2 to TRBJ1-5; D may be TRBD1 (6 bases). Germline V gene sequence: CDR1 LGHNA, CDR2 YNFKEQ. The CDR3 is 14 amino acids. V gave up 2 bases and J gave up 7 bases, with 12 bases separating them. The CDR3 loop is CASSQTQGLQPQHF. The DNA for the CDR3 is TGTGCCAGCAGCCAAACACAGGGTCTACAGCCCCAGCATTTT.

The J gene is TRBJ1-5, the V gene TRBV30; no firm D call. The CDR3 runs to 13 residues. CDR1 and CDR2 from the germline V gene are GTSNPN and SVGIG (reference sequence). V was clipped by 1 base and J by 6 bases, with 10 bases between them. DNA for the CDR3: TGTGCCTGGAGTGCAAGGGAGGTTCAGCCCCAGCATTTT. Translating it yields CAWSAREVQPQHF.

The gene calls are TRBV6-1 and TRBJ1-2; D remains ambiguous. CDR1 and CDR2 (germline): MNHNS, SASEGT. Deletions cut 8 bases from V and 4 bases from J, with 5 bases between. The CDR3 spans 10 residues. This CDR3 is CASGVYGYTF. DNA for the CDR3: TGTGCCAGCGGAGTCTATGGCTACACCTTC.

This clone was found once. This chain joins TRBV11-1 and TRBJ2-1; D remains unclear. The germline gives CDR1 SGHAT, CDR2 FQDESV (reference sequence). V was trimmed by 6 bases and J by 6 bases, leaving 18 bases between them. This CDR3 has 15 residues. The CDR3 DNA is TGTGCCAGCAGATACGATCGACGAATGGGCAATGAGCAGTTCTTC. Protein: CASRYDRRMGNEQFF.

The count of this clone is one. This chain uses TRBV9 with TRBJ1-6; no firm D call. This CDR3 has 15 residues. The V and J ends lost 0 bases and 4 bases respectively, with 8 bases between them. Looked up from germline, CDR1 is SGDLS and CDR2 is YYNGEE. Here the CDR3 DNA reads TGTGCCAGCAGCGTAGCAGTGCAGTATAATTCACCCCTCCACTTT. Translating gives CASSVAVQYNSPLHF.

The rearrangement uses TRBV14 and TRBJ2-7; weak D call: TRBD1 (5 bases). V was pared by 0 bases and J by 1 base, with 16 bases between. CDR3 length: 17 residues. Germline assignment: CDR1 SGHDN and CDR2 FVKESK. For the CDR3, the DNA is TGTGCCAGCAGCCAAGATAAGGGGTTGGGGCCGTCCTACGAGCAGTACTTC. This gives the protein CASSQDKGLGPSYEQYF.

This clone was recorded only once. The chain recombines TRBV10-3 with TRBJ2-7; maybe TRBD1 (5 bases). The CDR3 length is 15 residues. Trimming took off 4 bases at V and 1 base at J, with 14 bases between the two ends. Germline V gene sequence: CDR1 ENHRY, CDR2 SYGVKD. CDR3 region: CAISGKTASSYEQYF. Here the CDR3 DNA reads TGTGCCATCAGTGGAAAGACAGCGTCTTCCTACGAGCAGTACTTC.

This sequence joins TRBV19 and TRBJ1-2; 7 bases align to TRBD1. The CDR3 consists of 15 residues. After removal of 5 bases from V and 3 bases from J, the junction contained 9 bases not matched to a gene. Germline lookup yields CDR1 LNHDA and CDR2 SQIVND (reference sequence). CDR3 sequence reads: CASSVDRGQDYGYTF. The CDR3 DNA follows: TGTGCCAGTAGTGTGGACCGAGGACAGGACTATGGCTACACCTTC. Looking up the rest from reference TRBV19 and TRBJ1-2 gives the full variable domain: DGGITQSPKYLFRKEGQNVTLSCEQNLNHDAMYWYRQDPGQGLRLIYYSQIVNDFQKGDIAEGYSVSREKKESFPLTVTSAQKNPTAFYLCASSVDRGQDYGYTFGSGTRLTVV.

The V call is TRBV7-9, the J call TRBJ2-7; no clear D gene. Trimming took off 8 bases at V and 6 bases at J, with 14 bases between the two ends. Germline values: CDR1 SEHNR, CDR2 FQNEAQ (reference sequence). The CDR3 runs to 12 residues. CDR3 nucleotides: TGTGCCAGCGGGTTCCTGGCGAGCGAGCAGTACTTC. Protein: CASGFLASEQYF.

This clone occurred a few times. V and J are TRBV6-5 and TRBJ1-5; 10 nucleotides align to TRBD1. This CDR3 has 13 amino acids. The germline gives CDR1 MNHEY, CDR2 SVGAGI. V gave up 7 bases and J gave up 4 bases; unmatched junction bases: 1. CDR3 loop: CASKGQGNQPQHF. The CDR3 DNA reads TGTGCCAGCAAGGGACAGGGGAATCAGCCCCAGCATTTT.

This chain joins TRBV4-1 and TRBJ1-6; 8 bases fit TRBD1. The CDR3 consists of 17 residues. Losses at the gene ends were 4 bases for V and 7 bases for J; bases not matched to a gene: 12. Germline assignment: CDR1 MGHRA and CDR2 YSYEKL. The CDR3 bases are TGCGCCAGCAGCCCGCGACAGGGGCTTCCTCAAAATTCACCCCTCCACTTT. The encoded protein is CASSPRQGLPQNSPLHF.

This sequence joins TRBV10-3 and TRBJ2-7; TRBD1 is a possible D gene (5 bases). The germline CDR1 and CDR2 sequences are ENHRY and SYGVKD. The V and J ends lost 0 bases and 7 bases respectively, with 16 bases between them. CDR3 length equals 15 residues. For the CDR3, the DNA is TGTGCCATCAGTGAGTCGACAGCGATCCCTCGGGAGCAGTACTTC. It encodes CAISESTAIPREQYF.

This clone appeared a single time. The J gene is TRBJ1-6, the V gene TRBV15; weak D call: TRBD1 (5 bases). The CDR3 runs to 16 residues. The germline V gene has CDR1 LNHNV and CDR2 YYDKDF (reference sequence). Between the trimmed V and J ends, which lost 3 bases and 7 bases, there was a span of 16 bases. CDR3 sequence: CATSRGPGRENSPLHF. The CDR3 bases are TGTGCCACCAGCAGGGGTCCCGGCAGGGAAAATTCACCCCTCCACTTT.

The chain couples TRBV27 to TRBJ2-3; D remains ambiguous. V dropped 2 bases and J dropped 2 bases, with 8 bases sitting between them. Germline V lookup: CDR1 MNHEY, CDR2 SMNVEV (reference sequence). The CDR3 is 14 residues long. The CDR3 bases are TGTGCCAGCAGTTTAACCCCGGACACAGATACGCAGTATTTT. Its protein is CASSLTPDTDTQYF.

The chain combines TRBV7-2 with TRBJ2-3, with D possibly TRBD1 on 5 matching bases. V was cut by 0 bases and J by 1 base, with 8 bases left in between. The CDR3 has 15 amino acids. Germline values: CDR1 SGHTA, CDR2 FQGNSA. The CDR3 DNA is TGTGCCAGCAGCTTAGCCCAGGGCCGCACAGATACGCAGTATTTT. Protein product: CASSLAQGRTDTQYF.

The gene calls are TRBV4-3 and TRBJ1-5; unclear D gene. V gave up 0 bases and J gave up 5 bases, with 8 bases separating them. CDR1 LGHNA and CDR2 YSLEER come from the germline V gene. This CDR3 is built from 14 residues. The CDR3 sequence: CASSQDGVDQPQHF. The CDR3 DNA is TGCGCCAGCAGCCAAGATGGGGTGGATCAGCCCCAGCATTTT.

This chain connects TRBV4-3 to TRBJ1-5; D not resolved. Germline loops: CDR1 LGHNA, CDR2 YSLEER. V was clipped by 0 bases and J by 7 bases, with 10 bases between them. The CDR3 extends over 14 amino acids. The CDR3 protein is CASSQELGWQPQHF. The CDR3 DNA follows: TGCGCCAGCAGCCAAGAGCTGGGGTGGCAGCCCCAGCATTTT.

Ten or more counts support this clone. This chain uses TRBV7-2 with TRBJ1-2; 9 bases map to TRBD1. The length of the CDR3 is 13 residues. CDR1 and CDR2 (germline): SGHTA, FQGNSA. The V segment lost 5 bases and the J segment 7 bases; nucleotides outside the gene matches: 5. DNA for the CDR3: TGTGCCAGCAGCGCCAGGACAGGGGCTGGCTACACCTTC. Its protein is CASSARTGAGYTF.

This rearrangement joins TRBV11-1 to TRBJ2-1; TRBD2 aligns across 11 bases. The CDR3 totals 19 residues. Germline CDR1 and CDR2: SGHAT and FQDESV (reference sequence). J lost 6 bases, V lost 2 bases, and 15 bases had no gene match. The CDR3 region has the DNA TGTGCCAGCAGCTTAATTCTAGCGGGGGGAGGAGGTTCGTCCAATGAGCAGTTCTTC. It specifies CASSLILAGGGGSSNEQFF.

The chain couples TRBV2 to TRBJ2-2; D uncertain. CDR1 is SNHLY, CDR2 FYNNEI, per germline. The CDR3 extends over 14 amino acids. V lost 6 bases and J lost 0, with 8 bases in between. CDR3: CASRSDPNTGELFF. The CDR3 nucleotides are TGTGCCAGCAGGTCCGACCCGAACACCGGGGAGCTGTTTTTT. The whole variable domain, filled in from reference TRBV2 and TRBJ2-2, reads EPEVTQTPSHQVTQMGQEVILRCVPISNHLYFYWYRQILGQKVEFLVSFYNNEISEKSEIFDDQFSVERPDGSNFTLKIRSTKLEDSAMYFCASRSDPNTGELFFGEGSRLTVL.

The table lists this clone with a few counts. The chain employs TRBV10-3 and TRBJ2-5; 12 bases are a match to TRBD2. Trimming took 6 bases from V and 2 from J; bases not matched to a gene: 10. The V gene's germline CDR1 is ENHRY and CDR2 SYGVKD. The CDR3 has 17 residues. The CDR3 nucleotides are TGTGCCATCAGCACCGGACTAGCGGGGATTGTTCAAGAGACCCAGTACTTC. Amino acids: CAISTGLAGIVQETQYF.

This chain uses TRBV29-1 with TRBJ1-2; weak D call: TRBD1 (6 bases). The CDR3 runs 14 residues. The ends were cut back, 3 bases at V and 2 bases at J, with 13 bases in the middle. Germline V CDR1 and CDR2: SQVTM, ANQGSEA. CDR3 residues: CSVERQALNYGYTF. The CDR3 nucleotides read TGCAGCGTTGAGCGACAGGCGCTCAACTATGGCTACACCTTC.

This clone was seen a few times. V gene TRBV10-3 combines with J gene TRBJ1-6; 9 nucleotides align to TRBD1. The V and J ends lost 6 bases and 4 bases, in that order; junction bases with no gene match: 1. CDR3 length equals 14 residues. CDR1 is ENHRY and CDR2 is SYGVKD in the germline V gene. CDR3: CAIRDRGYNSPLHF. The CDR3 bases are TGTGCCATCAGGGACAGGGGTTATAATTCACCCCTCCACTTT.

This clone has a handful of counts. CDR3 DNA: TGTGCCAGTAGTATGGCAGGGAGGGACACTGAAGCTTTCTTT. Encoded protein: CASSMAGRDTEAFF. The chain couples TRBV19 to TRBJ1-1; possibly TRBD1 for D (5 bases). CDR3 length: 14 amino acids. Per the germline V gene, CDR1 is LNHDA and CDR2 is SQIVND (reference sequence). Trimming took off 3 bases at V and 3 bases at J, with 11 bases between the two ends.

This chain connects TRBV11-2 to TRBJ2-2, with 12 bases identical to TRBD2. This CDR3 spans 16 amino acids. V was pared by 5 bases and J by 5 bases, with 6 bases of the junction left unmatched. Germline assignment: CDR1 SGHAT and CDR2 FQNNGV. The CDR3 reads CASSPSGGAGTGELFF. In DNA form, the CDR3 reads TGTGCCAGCAGCCCTAGCGGGGGGGCCGGAACCGGGGAGCTGTTTTTT.

This chain joins TRBV5-4 and TRBJ1-1; 8 nucleotides line up with TRBD1. With V trimmed by 5 bases and J by 1 base, 7 bases remained unmatched. Germline assignment: CDR1 SGHNT and CDR2 YYREEE (reference sequence). The length of the CDR3 is 15 residues. CDR3 coding DNA: TGTGCCAGCAGTCGACAGGGGTGGGAGAACACTGAAGCTTTCTTT. This codes for CASSRQGWENTEAFF.

This chain links TRBV5-1 with TRBJ2-3; either TRBD1 or TRBD2 may supply D (5 bases each). This CDR3 is built from 18 residues. Trimming cost V 5 bases and J 6 bases, with 28 bases left between them. CDR1 is SGHRS, CDR2 YFSETQ, per germline. Here the CDR3 reads CASSLVTGTVNAGDTQYF. In DNA form, the CDR3 reads TGCGCCAGCAGTTTAGTAACCGGGACGGTTAACGCGGGTGATACGCAGTATTTT.